A single T cell receptor (beta chain) is shown here with its context. Antigen: not known. Germline and junction disagree at one end, which may indicate a read error. The CDR3 is 15 residues long. Germline CDR1 reads SNHLY; CDR2 reads FYNNEI. The data were produced by immunoSEQ multiplex PCR, yet TCRdb's version contains in-frame clones alone and is incomplete. This table has millions of clones, about 92% appearing once. These data come from a study of shared clonotypes between healthy human individuals. Study-wide results and limits: Of the naive CD4 clonotypes, approximately 5% were shared across four donors. Sorted-subset sequencing was shown by rarefaction to be incomplete despite large depth. Genetic and exposure-history diversity was limited by the small donor number.

This clonotype originated in a man between 18 and 29 years old in good health. The sample taken for sequencing was naive CD4+ T cells sorted from blood. Documented subset: CD45RA+ positively selected. V and J are TRBV2 and TRBJ2-5; the D gene is possibly TRBD2 (5 bases). CDR3 DNA: TGTGCCAGCACCAGACGGGATTGGAAGGAAGAGCCCCAGTACTTC. Protein product: CASTRRDWKEEPQYF.